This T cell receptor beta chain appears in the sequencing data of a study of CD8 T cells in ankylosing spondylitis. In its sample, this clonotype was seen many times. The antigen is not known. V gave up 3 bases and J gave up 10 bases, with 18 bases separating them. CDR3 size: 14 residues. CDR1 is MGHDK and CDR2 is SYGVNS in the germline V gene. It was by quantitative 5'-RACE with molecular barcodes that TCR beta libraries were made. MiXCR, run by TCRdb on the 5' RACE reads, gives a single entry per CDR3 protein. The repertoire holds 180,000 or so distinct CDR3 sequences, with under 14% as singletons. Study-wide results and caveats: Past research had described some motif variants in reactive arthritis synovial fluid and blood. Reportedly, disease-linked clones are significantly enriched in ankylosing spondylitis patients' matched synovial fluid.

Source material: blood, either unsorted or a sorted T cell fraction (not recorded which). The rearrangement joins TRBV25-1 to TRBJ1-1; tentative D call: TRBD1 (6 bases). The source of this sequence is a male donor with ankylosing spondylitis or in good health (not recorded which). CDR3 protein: CASSDVKGGEGAFF. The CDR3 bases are TGTGCCAGCAGTGACGTCAAGGGGGGAGAAGGAGCTTTCTTT. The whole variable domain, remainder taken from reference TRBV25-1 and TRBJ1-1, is EADIYQTPRYLVIGTGKKITLECSQTMGHDKMYWYQQDPGMELHLIHYSYGVNSTEKGDLSSESTVSRIRTEHFPLTLESARPSHTSQYLCASSDVKGGEGAFFGQGTRLTVV.